The 32 T cell receptor beta chains listed next were all sequenced from one sample in a study of molecular identifiers for immune sequencing clone quantification. A single record per CDR3 protein comes from TCRdb applying MiXCR to the PCR reads. This repertoire shows around 480,000 distinct CDR3 sequences, around 21% found once; its top ten account for about 0.78%. Sequencing input: naive CD8+ T cells from blood, with Jurkat cell RNA spiked in. Documented subset: FACS-sorted CD8+CD4-CCR7+CD45RA+ naive T cells. The receptors here all came from a human donor in good health. Some libraries in this study had Jurkat cell RNA spiked in.

This clonotype was seen only a few times. The CDR3 loop reads CASSPGTRESVYEQYF. Here the CDR3 DNA reads TGTGCCAGCAGCCCTGGAACGCGGGAGTCAGTCTACGAGCAGTACTTC. V gene TRBV5-6 combines with J gene TRBJ2-7, with TRBD2 matching over 7 bases. Germline lookup yields CDR1 SGHDT and CDR2 YYEEEE. The CDR3 has 16 amino acids. The junction had 13 bases not matched to a gene; V was cut back by 4 bases and J by 3 bases.

This clonotype was detected once. A much larger clone differs by one base, so this may be a read error. The J gene is TRBJ2-7, the V gene TRBV7-9; D is perhaps TRBD1 or TRBD2 (5 bases each). The germline V gene has CDR1 SEHNR and CDR2 FQNEAQ (reference sequence). This CDR3 has 14 amino acids. For the CDR3, the DNA is TGTGCCAGCAGCTTAAAAGGGGCCGGGGACGAGCAGCACTTC. Translating gives CASSLKGAGDEQHF.

The V and J genes are TRBV5-6 and TRBJ1-5, with a tentative D call TRBD1 (5 bases). V was shortened by 4 bases and J by 5 bases, with 10 bases between the two germline ends. CDR3 length: 13 amino acids. Germline V gene data show CDR1 as SGHDT and CDR2 as YYEEEE. The CDR3 loop reads CASSRDGDQPQHF. In DNA form, the CDR3 reads TGTGCCAGCAGCCGGGACGGGGATCAGCCCCAGCATTTT.

The chain recombines TRBV12-3 or TRBV12-4 with TRBJ1-1; D is unclear. The CDR3 runs to 13 residues. V lost 5 bases, J lost 6 bases, and 13 bases lay in between. CDR3 coding DNA: TGTGCCAGCAGTCCCAGGCTGGCCGCTGAAGCTTTCTTT. Encoded protein: CASSPRLAAEAFF.

The rearrangement joins TRBV20-1 to TRBJ1-1; maybe TRBD1 (6 bases). Trimming cost V 6 bases and J 3 bases, with 14 bases left between them. Looked up from germline, CDR1 is DFQATT and CDR2 is SNEGSKA (reference sequence). This CDR3 has 13 residues. The CDR3 is CSARGDSYTEAFF. The CDR3 DNA follows: TGCAGTGCCAGGGGTGACAGTTACACTGAAGCTTTCTTT.

This clonotype was detected many times. This chain connects TRBV27 to TRBJ2-7; the D is unclear. Germline CDR1 and CDR2: MNHEY and SMNVEV (reference sequence). Between the trimmed V and J ends, which lost 8 bases and 3 bases, there was a span of 11 bases. This CDR3 is built from 12 residues. CDR3 in amino acids: CASGPGYYEQYF. In DNA form, the CDR3 reads TGTGCCAGCGGTCCGGGTTACTACGAGCAGTACTTC.

Note on this clonotype: A much larger clone sits a single nucleotide away, making a read error possible. V and J are TRBV9 and TRBJ2-7, with D perhaps being TRBD1 or TRBD2 (5 bases each). CDR1 is SGDLS, CDR2 YYNGEE, per germline. The CDR3 has 14 amino acids. The CDR3 here is CASGVRGESYEQYF. The CDR3 nucleotides are TGTGCCAGCGGCGTCCGGGGCGAATCCTACGAGCAGTACTTC.

The chain has TRBV12-3 or TRBV12-4 and TRBJ2-7; D gene ambiguous. The V and J ends lost 4 bases and 2 bases respectively, with 9 bases between them. The CDR3 covers 13 residues. The CDR3 loop reads CASSSTDPYEQYF. As DNA, the CDR3 is TGTGCCAGCAGTTCGACTGACCCCTACGAGCAGTACTTC.

This clonotype was detected a few times. The chain couples TRBV10-2 to TRBJ2-5; no clear D gene. The CDR3 consists of 15 residues. Germline CDR1 WSHSY, CDR2 SAAADI. Trimming took off 5 bases at V and 4 bases at J, with 17 bases between the two ends. The CDR3 DNA sequence: TGCGCCAGCAGTATTCTCGCTAGTCCGGGAGAGACCCAGTACTTC. This translates into CASSILASPGETQYF.

The chain is built from TRBV19 and TRBJ1-5; tentative D call: TRBD1 (5 bases). The CDR3 extends over 14 amino acids. V dropped 5 bases and J dropped 5 bases, with 13 bases sitting between them. The germline gives CDR1 LNHDA, CDR2 SQIVND (reference sequence). The CDR3 here is CASSPQGVHQPQHF. Written as DNA, the CDR3 is TGTGCCAGTAGTCCTCAGGGTGTACATCAGCCCCAGCATTTT.

There are many counts of this clonotype. The chain has TRBV20-1 and TRBJ2-3; D not resolved. V gave up 3 bases and J gave up 1 base, with 11 bases separating them. Germline-derived CDR1 and CDR2 are DFQATT and SNEGSKA (reference sequence). This CDR3 has 14 amino acids. CDR3 in DNA: TGCAGTGCTAGGCTACCGGCGGGCACAGATACGCAGTATTTT. Translating gives CSARLPAGTDTQYF.

The sample holds a few counts of this clonotype. This chain links TRBV20-1 with TRBJ2-1; no firm D call. CDR1 is DFQATT, CDR2 SNEGSKA, per germline (reference sequence). V was trimmed by 0 bases and J by 0 bases, leaving 9 bases between them. The CDR3 extends over 15 amino acids. CDR3 bases: TGCAGTGCTAGAGATGGGCTTAGCTCCTACAATGAGCAGTTCTTC. Translation gives CSARDGLSSYNEQFF.

J is TRBJ1-2 and V is TRBV27, with a weak D call TRBD1 (5 bases). The length of the CDR3 is 16 residues. The V and J ends lost 2 bases and 6 bases respectively, with 19 bases between them. Germline V lookup: CDR1 MNHEY, CDR2 SMNVEV (reference sequence). The CDR3 here is CASSLLAVQGPNGYTF. The CDR3 DNA reads as TGTGCCAGCAGTTTACTCGCGGTCCAGGGCCCCAATGGCTACACCTTC.

The table lists this clonotype with a few counts. The genes are TRBV20-1 and TRBJ1-5, with D perhaps TRBD1 (5 bases). V was shortened by 0 bases and J by 7 bases, with 13 bases between the two germline ends. The CDR3 spans 14 residues. Germline loops: CDR1 DFQATT, CDR2 SNEGSKA (reference sequence). The CDR3 sequence: CSARDRGAGQPQHF. CDR3 coding DNA: TGCAGTGCTAGAGATCGCGGGGCGGGCCAGCCCCAGCATTTT.

This clonotype was seen a few times. This rearrangement joins TRBV7-2 to TRBJ1-1, with D unresolved. The CDR3 consists of 16 residues. The V and J ends lost 3 bases and 0 bases respectively, with 14 bases between them. The germline gives CDR1 SGHTA, CDR2 FQGNSA. The CDR3 loop reads CASSFPGRGMNTEAFF. The CDR3 DNA reads TGTGCCAGCAGCTTTCCCGGAAGAGGGATGAACACTGAAGCTTTCTTT.

The genes are TRBV11-2 and TRBJ1-2; D may be TRBD1 (6 bases). The V and J ends lost 3 bases and 3 bases respectively, with 20 bases between them. This CDR3 region has 17 residues. CDR1 is SGHAT and CDR2 is FQNNGV in the germline V gene. The chain's CDR3 is CASSFQPGALIDYGYTF. CDR3 DNA sequence: TGTGCCAGCAGCTTCCAGCCAGGGGCTCTAATTGACTATGGCTACACCTTC.

This clonotype was counted many times. This chain connects TRBV6-2 or TRBV6-3 to TRBJ2-7; D is undetermined. Germline assignment: CDR1 MNHEY and CDR2 SVGEGT. The V and J ends lost 0 bases and 12 bases respectively, with 21 bases between them. The CDR3 contains 15 residues. The CDR3 DNA reads TGTGCCAGCAGTTACTCGATTTTCGGGCCGAATCTCTGGTACTTC. This sequence encodes CASSYSIFGPNLWYF.

The V gene is TRBV19, the J gene TRBJ2-4; tentatively, D is TRBD1 or TRBD2 (5 bases each). Trimming cost V 7 bases and J 8 bases, with 24 bases left between them. The germline V gene encodes CDR1 LNHDA and CDR2 SQIVND (reference sequence). The CDR3 has 16 residues. CDR3 region: CASTTSGPSPFDIQYF. CDR3 nucleotide sequence: TGTGCCAGTACCACCTCGGGGCCCTCGCCCTTTGACATTCAGTACTTC.

In this sample, this clonotype turned up many times. The chain joins TRBV12-3 or TRBV12-4 to TRBJ2-3, with a possible D match to TRBD1 (6 bases). The CDR3 runs 14 residues. V shed 8 bases and J shed 6 bases, with 18 bases lying between them. CDR3 region: CASAGTTRMDTQYF. The CDR3 DNA sequence: TGTGCCAGCGCCGGGACAACCCGTATGGATACGCAGTATTTT.

The chain uses TRBV27 and TRBJ2-6, with D perhaps TRBD1 or TRBD2 (5 bases each). V lost 8 bases, J lost 2 bases, and 16 bases lay in between. The germline V gene has CDR1 MNHEY and CDR2 SMNVEV (reference sequence). CDR3 size: 16 residues. The CDR3 region has the DNA TGTGCCAGCGGAGCGCAGAGGGGTGCTGGGGCCAACGTCCTGACTTTC. Translated: CASGAQRGAGANVLTF.

This clonotype has at least ten counts. The rearrangement uses TRBV29-1 and TRBJ1-5; unclear D gene. The CDR3 extends over 11 amino acids. Per the germline V gene, CDR1 is SQVTM and CDR2 is ANQGSEA. This chain's CDR3 is CRSTSNQPQHF. CDR3 nucleotides: TGCAGGAGCACAAGCAATCAGCCCCAGCATTTT.

This clonotype was counted at least ten times. V and J are TRBV25-1 and TRBJ2-5; D gene unclear. Germline V lookup: CDR1 MGHDK, CDR2 SYGVNS. CDR3 length: 14 amino acids. V was pared by 2 bases and J by 2 bases, with 9 bases between. For the CDR3, the DNA is TGTGCCAGCAGTGAACTGGGCGTGCAAGAGACCCAGTACTTC. Translation gives CASSELGVQETQYF.

Regarding this clonotype: This may stem from a read error, because a much larger clone lies one nucleotide away. This chain joins TRBV2 and TRBJ1-1, with a possible D match to TRBD1 (6 bases). This CDR3 spans 15 amino acids. CDR1 and CDR2 (germline): SNHLY, FYNNEI. Trimming removed 6 bases from V and 4 bases from J, with 18 bases in between. The CDR3 bases are TGTGCCAGCAGGGATGGGACATTTATGAGCACTGAAGCTTTCTTT. Residues: CASRDGTFMSTEAFF.

The CDR3 sequence is CSVDLGPLYEQYF. The CDR3 DNA reads TGCAGCGTTGACTTGGGGCCCCTCTACGAGCAGTACTTC. The J gene is TRBJ2-7, the V gene TRBV29-1; maybe TRBD1 (5 bases). V lost 3 bases and J lost 3, with 12 bases in between. Germline lookup yields CDR1 SQVTM and CDR2 ANQGSEA. The CDR3 consists of 13 residues.

About this clonotype: A much larger clone differs from this one at a single base, so this may be a read error. This chain joins TRBV2 and TRBJ2-5; 7 positions match TRBD1. The CDR3 has 15 amino acids. CDR1 SNHLY and CDR2 FYNNEI come from the germline V gene. The CDR3 region has the DNA TGTGCCAGCAACCCGGGACAGTACTCACAAGAGGCCCAGTACTTC. Translated: CASNPGQYSQEAQYF.

This clonotype was seen repeatedly, ten times or more. The CDR3 bases are TGTGCCAGCAGCTTGATAGGGAACTACAATGAGCAGTTCTTC. Residues: CASSLIGNYNEQFF. This rearrangement joins TRBV11-3 to TRBJ2-1; D is unresolved. Trimming cost V 3 bases and J 3 bases, with 9 bases left between them. The CDR3 loop spans 14 amino acids. CDR1 is SGHNT and CDR2 is YENEEA in the germline V gene.

The chain is built from TRBV27 and TRBJ2-7, with D tentatively TRBD1 or TRBD2 (5 bases each). Germline V gives CDR1 MNHEY, CDR2 SMNVEV (reference sequence). Trimming pared 7 bases from V and 3 bases from J, leaving 22 bases between. CDR3 length equals 16 residues. In DNA form, the CDR3 reads TGTGCCAGCATGGCTTCCCTCGTGGGGGTTAGCTACGAGCAGTACTTC. Protein product: CASMASLVGVSYEQYF.

Concerning this clonotype: One base away lies a much larger clone, so this may be a sequencing read error. The chain links TRBV27 to TRBJ2-7; TRBD1 agrees at 8 bases. This CDR3 has 13 amino acids. CDR1 is MNHEY and CDR2 is SMNVEV in the germline V gene (reference sequence). The CDR3, as DNA: TGTGCCAGCAGTCGGACAGGGTCCTACAAGCAGTACTTC. It translates to CASSRTGSYKQYF.

This clonotype occurred many times. The chain joins TRBV29-1 to TRBJ2-1, with 7 bases matching TRBD1. From germline, CDR1 is SQVTM and CDR2 ANQGSEA. The V segment lost 4 bases and the J segment 7 bases; nucleotides outside the gene matches: 7. The CDR3 consists of 13 residues. In DNA, the CDR3 is TGCAGCGTTGGGCAGGGGGATTCGAATGAGCAGTTCTTC. Its translation: CSVGQGDSNEQFF.

This clonotype appeared a single time. This may come from a read error, since a much larger clone is one base off. The chain combines TRBV7-9 with TRBJ1-5; 7 bases agree with TRBD1. The CDR3 runs 18 residues. The ends lost 2 bases at V and 7 bases at J; junction bases unmatched: 17. Germline CDR1 is SEHNR and CDR2 is FQNEAQ (reference sequence). This CDR3 is CASSLRDSSEWLGQPQHF. The CDR3 coding sequence is TGTGCCAGCAGCTTAAGGGACAGTTCCGAATGGCTGGGACAGCCCCAGCATTTT.

The chain recombines TRBV7-2 with TRBJ2-1; D might be TRBD1 (5 bases). Germline V gene sequence: CDR1 SGHTA, CDR2 FQGNSA. This CDR3 spans 12 amino acids. The germline V and J ends were trimmed by 4 bases and 6 bases, with 7 bases remaining between them. CDR3 amino acids: CASSWTSNEQFF. CDR3 coding DNA: TGTGCCAGCAGCTGGACAAGCAATGAGCAGTTCTTC.

This clonotype showed up many times. This chain joins TRBV20-1 and TRBJ1-1, with a weak D call TRBD1 (5 bases). Germline CDR1 DFQATT, CDR2 SNEGSKA (reference sequence). The CDR3 totals 12 residues. Trimming removed 3 bases at V and 1 base at J, with 6 bases between. CDR3 nucleotide sequence: TGCAGTGCTAGTACAGGGAACACTGAAGCTTTCTTT. Encoded protein: CSASTGNTEAFF.